This T cell receptor beta chain is drawn from a study of T cells expressing NK-cell markers. The germline CDR1 and CDR2 sequences are SGHVS and FQNEAQ. The CDR3 sequence is 14 residues long. Reprocessing the 5' RACE reads, TCRdb reports a single entry for every CDR3 protein and omits DNA. This sample's table has roughly 300,000 distinct CDR3 sequences. The genes are TRBV7-8 and TRBJ2-1; TCRdb returns TRBD2, unconfirmable since there is no DNA. Sequenced material: blood T cells: a sorted CD56 or NKG2C T cell subset, CD4+ or CD8+ T cells, or bulk PBMC T cells (not recorded which). The TCR was taken from a woman aged 18 to 75 in good health. The CDR3 loop reads CASREGSSYNEQFF. Full variable domain (outside the CDR3, taken from reference TRBV7-8 and TRBJ2-1): GAGVSQSPRYKVAKRGQDVALRCDPISGHVSLFWYQQALGQGPEFLTYFQNEAQLDKSGLPSDRFFAERPEGSVSTLKIQRTQQEDSAVYLCASREGSSYNEQFFGPGTRLTVL.